This T cell receptor beta chain comes out of a study of blood T cell repertoires in COVID-19. Study as a whole: The origin of the acute and convalescent COVID-19 samples was the United States, Italy and Spain.

Germline values: CDR1 GTSNPN, CDR2 SVGIG (reference sequence). The CDR3 totals 16 residues. Trimming removed 1 base from V and 7 bases from J; junction bases left unmatched: 12. Two consecutive negative NP/OP PCR tests, clearance, or resolved symptoms defined Cohort 3 recovery. The protocol was immunoSEQ multiplex PCR, while the TCRdb copy is restricted to in-frame clones and leaves out a portion. This sample has around 450,000 clones, with less than 95% found just once. V gene TRBV30 combines with J gene TRBJ2-1, with 8 bases fitting TRBD2. This clonotype was sampled from a man between 18 and 35 years old who had recovered from COVID-19. Material: PBMCs or T cells enriched from blood (not recorded which). The CDR3 reads CAWSGSPAGVGNEQFF. The CDR3 DNA reads TGTGCCTGGAGTGGGTCCCCAGCGGGAGTAGGAAATGAGCAGTTCTTC. The full variable domain, its missing parts supplied by reference TRBV30 and TRBJ2-1, is SQTIHQWPATLVQPVGSPLSLECTVEGTSNPNLYWYRQAAGRGLQLLFYSVGIGQISSEVPQNLSASRPQDRQFILSSKKLLLSDSGFYLCAWSGSPAGVGNEQFFGPGTRLTVL.